Here is one T cell receptor (beta chain) with its context. Its cognate antigen is unknown. Other DNA sequences in the same sample also yield this CDR3. Terminally differentiated effector memory CD45RA+ cells were excluded from the naive CD8 cells, which were CD45RO-negative and positively selected for CCR7. The data derive from a study of shared clonotypes between healthy human individuals. Study conclusions and caveats: A handful of donors showed sharing of around 5.3% of naive CD4 clonotypes. Across subsets, estimated richness was generally greater for naive than for memory populations.

In the original workflow: In the immunoSEQ data, sequences were junction-only and lacked quality scores, so filtering differed. This table comes from immunoSEQ multiplex PCR, and its TCRdb copy is limited to in-frame clones, with some not included. D and trimming were read from the DNA, whereas the V and J calls and clone size are those reported in that table. The sample carries about 2,200,000 clones, approximately 94% recorded once. The length of the CDR3 is 14 residues. Germline CDR1 MNHEY, CDR2 SVGAGI. The junction had 3 bases not matched to a gene; V was cut back by 5 bases and J by 0 bases. The V call is TRBV6-5, the J call TRBJ2-7; TRBD1 aligns across 8 bases. Sequenced input: naive CD8+ T cells from PBMCs. The source of this sequence is a man younger than 35 in good health. Some clones in this sample may be carry-over from other donors' samples. The CDR3 region has the DNA TGTGCCAGCAGTCCCGGGACAGGCTCCTACGAGCAGTACTTC. Translating gives CASSPGTGSYEQYF.